What follows describes a single TCR beta chain. The antigen remains undetermined. This sample stems from a study of high-grade serous ovarian cancer treatment subgroups. Here immunoSEQ multiplex PCR was the method, and the copy in TCRdb shows in-frame clones only, minus some. The sample lists 4,000 or so clones, about 73% seen once, with approximately 9.4% in the top ten. Whole-study findings and limits: TCR clonal relatedness correlated positively with neoantigen level. Same-patient tumor repertoires overlapped at roughly 0.11 to 0.79; different patients barely overlapped.

The CDR3 extends over 13 amino acids. The germline CDR1 and CDR2 sequences are SGHAT and FQNNGV. Trimming removed 1 base at V and 1 base at J, with 5 bases between. Tumor samples were taken before definitive surgery or chemotherapy. Sequencing was carried out using tumor tissue. This sequence originates from a human donor with high-grade serous ovarian cancer. The J gene is TRBJ2-7, the V gene TRBV11-2, with unresolved D. The CDR3 sequence: CASSLARSYEQYF. For the CDR3, the DNA is TGTGCCAGCAGCTTAGCCAGGTCCTACGAGCAGTACTTC.